This T cell receptor (beta chain) emerged from a study of T cells in Graves' hyperthyroidism and ophthalmopathy. Notes on the study in general: Blood also held most thyroid clonotypes expanded beyond 0.001.

RNA transcripts were the template for amplifying TCR beta CDR3 regions. TCR CDR3 underwent first-round RT-PCR with the HTBI primer set. MiXCR was run by TCRdb on the multiplex PCR reads, yielding one entry per CDR3 protein. The profile covers hundreds of thousands of distinct CDR3 sequences, with approximately 14% appearing a single time and roughly 14% taken by the ten largest. Of note for this clonotype: Its cognate antigen is unknown.

CDR3 length equals 11 residues. V dropped 7 bases and J dropped 6 bases, with 10 bases sitting between them. Germline CDR1 and CDR2: MNHNS and SASEGT. This TCR derives from a young woman with Graves' hyperthyroidism. Sequencing input: blood. The gene calls are TRBV6-1 and TRBJ2-7, with a possible D match to TRBD2 (5 bases). CDR3 bases: TGTGCCAGCAAACTTGAGGGCGAGCAGTACTTC. It encodes CASKLEGEQYF.